The next 21 T cell receptor beta chains were all read from a single sample in a study of T cell repertoires in cytomegalovirus infection. Using its own MiXCR run on the reads, TCRdb lists one record per CDR3 protein. This sample carries approximately 630,000 distinct CDR3 sequences, approximately 24% of them seen once, and the ten largest clones take roughly 8%. The sequenced sample was CD8+ T cells from PBMCs. The receptors stem from a human donor in good health (CMV status not recorded). Some clones in this sample may be carry-over from other donors' samples.

This clonotype was detected a few times. The V and J genes are TRBV19 and TRBJ1-5, with D hard to call. This CDR3 region has 14 residues. The V and J ends lost 7 bases and 3 bases respectively, with 13 bases between them. CDR1 and CDR2 (germline): LNHDA, SQIVND (reference sequence). DNA for the CDR3: TGTGCCAGTACCCTCGGCGGGTACAATCAGCCCCAGCATTTT. Translated: CASTLGGYNQPQHF.

About this clonotype: A read error may explain this, as a much larger clone is one base away. The rearrangement uses TRBV27 and TRBJ1-5; no clear D. The germline V gene encodes CDR1 MNHEY and CDR2 SMNVEV (reference sequence). The CDR3 consists of 13 residues. The CDR3 DNA follows: TGTGCCAGCAGTCCATATAGCGATCAGCCCCAGCATTTT. This codes for CASSPYSDQPQHF.

In this sample, this clonotype turned up many times. The V call is TRBV28, the J call TRBJ2-2, with 10 bases identical to TRBD2. J gave up 1 base and V 7 bases, and 6 bases lay outside the gene matches. The V gene's germline CDR1 is MDHEN and CDR2 SYDVKM. The CDR3 loop spans 16 amino acids. The CDR3 spells CASTVAGGLNTGELFF. The CDR3 DNA sequence: TGTGCCAGCACCGTAGCGGGGGGTTTGAACACCGGGGAGCTGTTTTTT.

In this sample, this clonotype turned up many times. The chain joins TRBV28 to TRBJ1-5, with TRBD1 as a possible D gene (6 bases). The CDR3 extends over 15 amino acids. Germline lookup yields CDR1 MDHEN and CDR2 SYDVKM. V shed 3 bases and J shed 1 base, with 10 bases lying between them. The CDR3 DNA is TGTGCCAGCAGTTTCCGACAGGAGAGCAATCAGCCCCAGCATTTT. The encoded protein is CASSFRQESNQPQHF.

The chain has TRBV27 and TRBJ1-1; 8 bases agree with TRBD1. The CDR3 loop spans 14 amino acids. Trimming took 6 bases from V and 2 from J; bases not matched to a gene: 5. Germline values: CDR1 MNHEY, CDR2 SMNVEV (reference sequence). The CDR3 loop reads CASSLTGDNTEAFF. In DNA, the CDR3 is TGTGCCAGCAGCCTGACAGGGGACAACACTGAAGCTTTCTTT.

This clonotype was seen more than once but under ten times. The rearrangement links TRBV29-1 to TRBJ1-1, with D possibly TRBD1 on 6 matching bases. Germline V lookup: CDR1 SQVTM, CDR2 ANQGSEA. The germline V and J ends were trimmed by 3 bases and 7 bases, with 9 bases remaining between them. The CDR3 runs 11 residues. The CDR3 DNA follows: TGCAGCGTTGAGGTACAGGGTGAAGCTTTCTTT. Its translation: CSVEVQGEAFF.

A note on this clonotype: A much more abundant neighbour one base away suggests this may be a read error. The chain recombines TRBV9 with TRBJ2-7, with a possible D match to TRBD1 (6 bases). With 4 bases removed from V and 2 bases from J, the gap between germline ends came to 10 bases. Germline V gives CDR1 SGDLS, CDR2 YYNGEE. This CDR3 has 13 amino acids. The CDR3 sequence: CASSPQGTYEQYF. The CDR3 bases are TGTGCCAGCAGCCCCCAGGGGACCTACGAGCAGTACTTC.

This clonotype was seen only a few times. The V and J genes are TRBV6-6 and TRBJ2-7, with D maybe TRBD1 (6 bases). CDR3 length: 16 amino acids. Per the germline V gene, CDR1 is MNHNY and CDR2 is SVGAGI (reference sequence). V lost 5 bases and J lost 0, with 17 bases in between. CDR3 sequence: CASSDYLETGSYEQYV. For the CDR3, the DNA is TGTGCCAGCAGTGATTACCTAGAGACAGGCTCCTACGAGCAGTACGTC.

This clonotype has more than one count but fewer than ten. The rearrangement uses TRBV7-9 and TRBJ2-7, with D possibly called TRBD1 or TRBD2 (5 bases each). Germline values: CDR1 SEHNR, CDR2 FQNEAQ (reference sequence). Between the trimmed V and J ends, which lost 1 base and 2 bases, there was a span of 18 bases. This CDR3 contains 17 residues. CDR3 nucleotide sequence: TGTGCCAGCAGCTTAGGAGGGCAGGGAGTGACGACCTACGAGCAGTACGTC. It yields the protein CASSLGGQGVTTYEQYV.

This clonotype occurred many times. The chain joins TRBV7-9 to TRBJ2-7; D is perhaps TRBD1 (6 bases). Per the germline V gene, CDR1 is SEHNR and CDR2 is FQNEAQ (reference sequence). The V end lost 6 bases, the J end lost 3 bases, and 9 bases lay between the germline ends. The CDR3 covers 12 residues. CDR3 protein: CASSFRGYEQYV. DNA of the CDR3: TGTGCCAGCAGTTTCAGGGGCTACGAGCAGTACGTC.

This clonotype was seen many times. The CDR3 region is CASSQSEGPTDTQYF. CDR3 in DNA: TGCGCCAGCAGCCAAAGCGAGGGACCCACAGATACGCAGTATTTT. This sequence joins TRBV4-1 and TRBJ2-3; D tentatively reads TRBD1 or TRBD2 (5 bases each). Trimming left V 2 bases short and J 2 bases short, with 11 bases between. CDR1 and CDR2 (germline): MGHRA, YSYEKL. The CDR3 contains 15 residues.

This clonotype was counted at least ten times. This rearrangement joins TRBV7-6 to TRBJ2-7, with no clear D. The CDR3 covers 15 residues. The V gene's germline CDR1 is SGHVS and CDR2 FNYEAQ. The germline V and J ends were trimmed by 1 base and 2 bases, with 12 bases remaining between them. The CDR3 nucleotides are TGTGCCAGCAGCTTAGGACCCACTGACACCTACGAGCAGTACTTC. Amino acids: CASSLGPTDTYEQYF.

This sequence joins TRBV2 and TRBJ2-2; TRBD2 matches at 7 bases. Germline-derived CDR1 and CDR2 are SNHLY and FYNNEI. The length of the CDR3 is 14 residues. With 10 bases clipped from V and 3 bases from J, the junction kept 8 bases outside the gene matches. CDR3 in amino acids: CATLGGSDTGELFF. DNA of the CDR3: TGTGCCACCCTGGGAGGGAGCGACACCGGGGAGCTGTTTTTT.

This clonotype was observed a handful of times. The rearrangement joins TRBV14 to TRBJ1-2, with D unresolved. V was clipped by 1 base and J by 0 bases, with 12 bases between them. The germline V gene encodes CDR1 SGHDN and CDR2 FVKESK. The CDR3 is 16 residues long. This chain's CDR3 is CASSQVGRTANYGYTF. Written as DNA, the CDR3 is TGTGCCAGCAGCCAAGTCGGCAGAACTGCTAACTATGGCTACACCTTC.

The rearrangement joins TRBV27 to TRBJ2-7; 9 bases agree with TRBD2. V lost 2 bases, J lost 3 bases, and 2 bases stayed unmatched. The CDR3 has 14 amino acids. In germline, CDR1 is MNHEY, CDR2 SMNVEV (reference sequence). The CDR3 reads CASSLGGGVYEQYF. The CDR3 DNA follows: TGTGCCAGCAGTTTAGGCGGGGGGGTCTACGAGCAGTACTTC.

The genes are TRBV27 and TRBJ1-1; maybe TRBD1 (5 bases). The germline V gene has CDR1 MNHEY and CDR2 SMNVEV (reference sequence). The CDR3 runs 14 residues. Trimming removed 2 bases from V and 5 bases from J, with 12 bases in between. Here the CDR3 DNA reads TGTGCCAGCAGTTTAACAGGACTGAGTACTGAAGCTTTCTTT. Amino acid sequence: CASSLTGLSTEAFF.

The J gene is TRBJ2-1, the V gene TRBV6-4; 8 nucleotides align to TRBD1. V shed 7 bases, J shed 4 bases, and the junction held 12 bases outside the gene matches. This CDR3 contains 16 residues. Germline-derived CDR1 and CDR2 are MRHNA and SNTAGT. The CDR3: CASIRSDRARYNEQFF. The CDR3 DNA reads as TGTGCCAGCATCCGTTCGGACAGGGCTCGTTACAATGAGCAGTTCTTC.

This sequence joins TRBV18 and TRBJ2-1, with 10 bases identical to TRBD1. Germline V gene lookup returns CDR1 KGHSH and CDR2 LQKENI. CDR3 size: 15 residues. V shed 0 bases, J shed 7 bases, and the junction held 3 bases outside the gene matches. The CDR3 loop reads CASSPPGTGENEQFF. In DNA form, the CDR3 reads TGTGCCAGCTCACCACCCGGGACAGGGGAGAATGAGCAGTTCTTC.

This sequence joins TRBV20-1 and TRBJ1-1; D unclear. The CDR3 loop spans 13 amino acids. V was pared by 1 base and J by 1 base, with 7 bases between. CDR1 and CDR2 (germline): DFQATT, SNEGSKA (reference sequence). CDR3 sequence: CSARAPRNTEAFF. As DNA, the CDR3 is TGCAGTGCTAGAGCGCCGCGGAACACTGAAGCTTTCTTT.

This clonotype has ten or more counts. The chain combines TRBV15 with TRBJ1-2; a possible D gene is TRBD1 (5 bases). CDR1 is LNHNV and CDR2 is YYDKDF in the germline V gene (reference sequence). V lost 0 bases and J 2 bases, leaving 13 bases between the germline ends. This CDR3 spans 16 amino acids. The CDR3 here is CATSRDRRVTNYGYTF. DNA for the CDR3: TGTGCCACCAGCAGAGACCGCAGGGTGACGAACTATGGCTACACCTTC.

The chain couples TRBV27 to TRBJ2-3; the match to TRBD1 covers 8 bases. The CDR3 is 17 amino acids. J lost 0 bases, V lost 6 bases, and 11 bases had no gene match. Germline V gene data show CDR1 as MNHEY and CDR2 as SMNVEV (reference sequence). The CDR3 protein is CASSRNTDRDSTDTQYF. The CDR3 bases are TGTGCCAGCAGCCGAAATACGGACAGGGACAGCACAGATACGCAGTATTTT.